The source of this TCR beta chain is a study of graft-versus-host responses after intestinal transplantation. Study summary: As for transplant type, recipients had multivisceral, liver-intestinal, or isolated intestinal grafts. Tacrolimus and steroids were given for 2 to 4 years to all recipients after anti-thymocyte globulin induction.

This CDR3 has 14 amino acids. The V and J ends lost 7 bases and 5 bases, in that order; junction bases with no gene match: 2. Germline CDR1 and CDR2: LNHDA and SQIVND (reference sequence). Method: immunoSEQ multiplex PCR; TCRdb's copy keeps in-frame clones and lacks some. The table records around 30,000 clones, around 94% of them present only once. With regard to this clone: The antigen remains unidentified.

General study findings and limits: Peak circulating GvH clone levels tracked with early post-transplant HvG declines. Some GvH clones appeared in ileal mucosa or blood before recipient bone marrow.

The chain carries TRBV19 and TRBJ2-2; 12 positions agree with TRBD2. The sequence came from a human patient who received an intestinal transplant, so some T cells may come from the graft donor. The input for sequencing was PBMCs, taken approximately 66 days after intestinal transplant. CDR3 DNA sequence: TGTGCCAGTAATGGACTAGCGGGAACCGGGGAGCTGTTTTTT. It encodes CASNGLAGTGELFF.